This T cell receptor beta chain emerged from a study of identical twins (dated by TCRdb to 2015 to 2016). In the study overall: To test whether fetal clonotypes persist, the study used deep sequencing on TCR alpha and beta repertoires from monozygotic twins, unrelated adults of various ages, and cord blood. To rule out contamination, replicate twin experiments were performed at different times with different library preparation protocols.

Only healthy Caucasian donors were included. The twin cohort comprised three pairs of female monozygotic twins, all aged about 18 to 29 years. Peripheral blood mononuclear cells were the source from which RNA for the TCR libraries was isolated. Concerning this clonotype itself: This receptor's antigen is unknown. Within one base of it there is no much larger clone, and no base qualities were kept.

Library preparation was by 5' RACE. Data came from an Illumina HiSeq 2000. A universal primer binding site was added through template switching, and the final cDNA carried a unique molecular identifier so that TCR cDNA molecules could be counted accurately. Specific primers in the conserved constant-segment region were used to synthesize first-strand cDNA for TCR alpha and beta chains. To control for contamination, every cDNA library carried two barcodes: a SMART-Mk sample barcode plus Illumina barcodes. Two successive PCR steps introduced TruSeq adapter sequences along with Illumina sample barcodes. The TCR alpha and beta cDNA libraries were sequenced on the Illumina HiSeq platform using custom primers. The original pipeline was this. MiGEC processed the raw reads to extract unique molecular identifiers, while MiXCR was used to determine the CDR3 positions. For each individual, recombination models were inferred using an EM algorithm with the repgenHMM and IGoR tools. The tcR package in R was used for shared clonotype analysis, with sharing normalized by the product of cloneset sizes. Out-of-frame nonproductive sequences were analyzed to study raw recombination free of thymic and clonal selection effects. TCRdb reprocessing: public reads trimmed at Q25 with fastp, clones called with MiXCR, in-frame beta chains kept. Rows are unified per CDR3 protein, each entry keeping the most common DNA and genes. The V and J calls shown here were made by TCRdb, not taken from the authors' results. The sample profile shows hundreds of thousands of distinct CDR3 sequences; approximately 18% of them were found once. 10% to 15% of the sample belongs to the ten largest clones.

What the research found in general, with its limitations: Out-of-frame TCR alpha sharing in monozygotic twins was systematically underestimated by recombination models, whereas sharing between unrelated individuals was in agreement with the recombination models. Fewer insertions were carried by abundant cord blood beta clonotypes; a weaker similar trend was observed in young adult naive repertoires, while no such trend was observed in memory repertoires. Excess twin sharing in beta out-of-frame sequences was weaker because fewer shared sequences lowered the signal-to-noise ratio. Compared with coincidental sharing between unrelated individuals, out-of-frame TCR alpha sequences shared between twins had an excess of sequences with low generation probability. Invariant T cells such as MAIT and iNKT could partly confound zero-insertion analyses, although diverse VJ usage argued against such confounding for most clonotypes. Because the same donors could not be followed over many years, conclusions were based on cross-sectional statistical analysis.

The sample was also reused in another study, on T cells expressing NK-cell markers. The second investigation adds: Three sorted T-cell subsets (CD3+CD56+NKG2C+, CD3+CD56+NKG2C- and CD3+CD56-NKG2C+) from fewer than 10 donors had their TCR beta-chain repertoires profiled. Of the eight sequenced donors, seven were found to be HCMV-seropositive and one was found to be HCMV-seronegative. To restrict sorting to alphabetaTCR-expressing T cells, an anti-gammadeltaTCR antibody was added in several experiments. In more than 5 donors, the dominant CD3+CD56+NKG2C+ clonotypes were found to rank among the top 10 CD8+ clonotypes and to make up 1.0-7.0% of CD8+ T cells. Those dominant clonotypes were again the most abundant among CD3+CD56-NKG2C+ cells in a handful of donors, at roughly 25-60.1%. It remained unclear whether the expanded NKG2C-expressing T cell clones were specific for HCMV antigens. All eight donors whose samples were sequenced were randomly selected healthy volunteers, three of them men and five women. HCMV serostatus was determined by detecting HCMV-specific IgG in serum with a commercial ELISA kit. For six donors, bulk peripheral blood T-cell repertoires were also sequenced from unsorted PBMC. MIGEC was used to demultiplex reads and group the reads by UMI, and MiTCR was used to assemble and quantify clonotypes. To exclude erroneous sequences, any TCR cDNA sequence not supported by at least two reads was discarded. The tcR package was used for downstream repertoire analysis, with clonotypes matched between fractions based on CDR3 nucleotide sequence plus V segment. VDJmatch was used to annotate antigen specificity against VDJdb, with one amino acid substitution allowed in CDR3.

The receptor was derived from a young woman in good health. The specimen was PBMCs.

Read as DNA, the sequence is TGTGCCAGCAGCCCCAGACTAGCGGGGGCCACCGGGGAGCTGTTTTTT. Translation gives CASSPRLAGATGELFF. The rearrangement joined TRBV11-3 to TRBJ2-2, and TRBD2 aligns with 12 junction nucleotides. V ends up 5 bases short and J 4 bases short, with an unmatched junction base count of 5. Spanning cysteine to phenylalanine, the CDR3 consists of 16 amino acids. The read is trimmed to its CDR3 DNA, 48 bases read in frame from base 1. According to the germline V gene, CDR1 reads SGHNT and CDR2 reads YENEEA.